The rows below give T cell receptor beta chains drawn from one sample of a study of shared T cell receptors in the human thymus. Sequencing was performed with immunoSEQ multiplex PCR; in TCRdb, only in-frame clones are kept and a portion is missing. The sample contains 500,000 to 750,000 clones, 70% to 90% of which appear only once. This same sample was also part of a study on human thymus T cells.

Input material: thymocytes. Source of these receptors: a boy less than two years old with a congenital heart defect. CDR3s include the opening cysteine and the closing phenylalanine or tryptophan. The D gene is left open where the match is weak. Clone size is not always given. Where it is, it says once, few, many or a class for expanded clones.

>TRBD1|TRBV28|TRBJ2-7|NA
CASSSRDRGSYEQYF
TGTGCCAGCAGTTCCCGGGACAGGGGATCCTACGAGCAGTACTTC
>TRBD1|TRBV4-1|TRBJ1-1|few
CASSQGQGRLNTEAFF
TGCGCCAGCAGCCAAGGACAGGGGCGACTGAACACTGAAGCTTTCTTT
>TRBD2|TRBV27|TRBJ2-7|NA
CASSSLRPGRSYEQYF
TGTGCCAGCAGTTCACTCAGGCCCGGGAGGTCCTACGAGCAGTACTTC
>NA|TRBV5-6|TRBJ2-1|NA
CASSGPSGKQFF
TGTGCCAGCAGCGGCCCAAGCGGTAAGCAGTTCTTC
>NA|TRBV11-3|TRBJ2-3|NA
CASSLSPSRGTDTQYF
TGTGCCAGCAGCTTATCCCCTAGCCGAGGCACAGATACGCAGTATTTT
>TRBD2|TRBV4-1|TRBJ2-7|once
CASSQILLAREQYF
TGCGCCAGCAGCCAGATATTACTAGCGAGGGAGCAGTACTTC
>NA|TRBV27|TRBJ2-2|NA
CASSITGTGELFF
TGTGCCAGCAGTATTACGGGCACCGGGGAGCTGTTTTTT
>TRBD2|TRBV30|TRBJ2-7|NA
CAWALSGRRVRRVYEQYF
TGTGCCTGGGCCCTAAGCGGGAGGAGGGTCCGAAGGGTCTACGAGCAGTACTTC
>TRBD2|TRBV7-3|TRBJ2-1|NA
CASSLYETSGPGEQFF
TGTGCCAGCAGCTTATATGAGACTAGCGGGCCTGGTGAGCAGTTCTTC
>NA|TRBV7-9|TRBJ1-3|NA
CASSLVGGTGNTIYF
TGTGCCAGCAGCCTCGTCGGGGGGACTGGAAACACCATATATTTT
>TRBD1|TRBV27|TRBJ2-7|NA
CASRPPGQGYEQYF
TGTGCCAGCAGACCACCGGGACAGGGGTACGAGCAGTACTTC
>TRBD1|TRBV19|TRBJ1-4|NA
CASSTGTGQEKLFF
TGTGCCAGTAGTACCGGGACAGGGCAGGAAAAACTGTTTTTT
>NA|TRBV27|TRBJ2-1|NA
CASSPRGNGYNEQFF
TGTGCCAGCAGTCCTAGGGGGAACGGTTATAATGAGCAGTTCTTC
>NA|TRBV6-1|TRBJ2-7|NA
CASSLRVHEQYF
TGTGCCAGCAGTCTCAGGGTTCATGAGCAGTACTTC
>TRBD1|TRBV4-1|TRBJ1-2|few
CASSQSLGAGGYGYTF
TGCGCCAGCAGCCAATCACTTGGGGCAGGGGGCTATGGCTACACCTTC
>NA|TRBV5-6|TRBJ2-3|NA
CASSFGKRSTDTQYF
TGTGCCAGCAGCTTTGGCAAGCGGTCCACAGATACGCAGTATTTT
>NA|TRBV7-6|TRBJ1-4|NA
CASSLEPSGRGGEKLFF
TGTGCCAGCAGCTTAGAGCCTTCGGGCAGGGGCGGCGAAAAACTGTTTTTT
>TRBD1|TRBV30|TRBJ1-4|NA
CAYDRVEEKLFF
TGTGCCTACGACAGGGTCGAAGAAAAACTGTTTTTT
>TRBD1|TRBV4-3|TRBJ2-7|NA
CASSPSGTGREQYF
TGCGCCAGCAGCCCCTCGGGGACAGGGCGCGAGCAGTACTTC
>NA|TRBV7-2|TRBJ2-5|once
CASSLVSKETQYF
TGTGCCAGCAGCTTAGTGTCAAAAGAGACCCAGTACTTC
>NA|TRBV2|TRBJ2-5|once
CASSPPPAAAAGETQYF
TGTGCCAGCAGTCCCCCCCCCGCCGCTGCGGCGGGAGAGACCCAGTACTTC
>NA|TRBV7-6|TRBJ2-5|NA
CASSLVRGRGQETQYF
TGTGCCAGCAGCTTAGTGCGGGGACGGGGCCAAGAGACCCAGTACTTC
>NA|TRBV5-3|TRBJ2-6|NA
CARSLSSSGANVLTF
TGTGCCAGAAGCTTGTCCAGCTCTGGGGCCAACGTCCTGACTTTC
>NA|TRBV7-2|TRBJ1-1|NA
CASSLEGKATEAFF
TGTGCCAGCAGCTTAGAGGGGAAGGCCACTGAAGCTTTCTTT
>NA|TRBV7-2|TRBJ2-7|NA
CASSFRLHRNSYEQYF
TGTGCCAGCAGCTTCCGACTCCACCGAAACTCCTACGAGCAGTACTTC
>TRBD2|TRBV28|TRBJ2-2|NA
CASSFGEGSLVNTGELFF
TGTGCCAGCAGTTTCGGGGAGGGTTCACTGGTGAACACCGGGGAGCTGTTTTTT
>TRBD2|TRBV7-9|TRBJ2-2|NA
CASSLYLAGNTGELFF
TGTGCCAGCAGCTTATACCTAGCGGGAAACACCGGGGAGCTGTTTTTT
>NA|TRBV4-1|TRBJ2-7|NA
CASSQDGLARGVYEQYF
TGCGCCAGCAGCCAAGATGGGCTAGCGAGGGGCGTCTACGAGCAGTACTTC
>TRBD2|TRBV6-1|TRBJ2-3|NA
CASSGASGLNTDTQYF
TGTGCCAGCAGTGGGGCTAGCGGGCTTAACACAGATACGCAGTATTTT
>NA|TRBV12-5|TRBJ2-7|once
CASGLITSGFAYEQYF
TGTGCTAGTGGTTTGATTACGTCGGGGTTCGCCTACGAGCAGTACTTC
>NA|TRBV27|TRBJ2-1|few
CASSLLATSYNEQFF
TGTGCCAGCAGTCTGCTAGCGACCTCCTACAATGAGCAGTTCTTC
>NA|TRBV4-2|TRBJ2-5|NA
CASSRIPRGGETQYF
TGTGCCAGCAGCCGGATCCCGCGGGGTGGGGAGACCCAGTACTTC
>TRBD1|TRBV4-1|TRBJ2-6|NA
CASSQGTGDILEANVLTF
TGCGCCAGCAGCCAAGGGACAGGGGATATACTCGAGGCCAACGTCCTGACTTTC
>TRBD2|TRBV4-1|TRBJ2-1|NA
CASSQGSGRKTNEQFF
TGCGCCAGCAGCCAAGGTAGCGGGAGGAAGACCAATGAGCAGTTCTTC
>TRBD1|TRBV6-5|TRBJ1-3|NA
CASSSGTGGNTIYF
TGTGCCAGCAGCTCCGGGACAGGTGGAAACACCATATATTTT
>NA|TRBV5-6|TRBJ2-7|NA
CASSPRRGMDYEQYF
TGTGCCAGCAGCCCCCGGAGAGGAATGGACTACGAGCAGTACTTC
>NA|TRBV7-2|TRBJ2-3|few
CASSLTGSGSTDTQYF
TGTGCCAGCAGCTTGACAGGGAGCGGGAGCACAGATACGCAGTATTTT
>NA|TRBV21-1|TRBJ2-3|NA
CASTPDWPTGTTSTDTQYF
TGTGCCAGCACCCCAGATTGGCCCACAGGGACCACTAGCACAGATACGCAGTATTTT
>TRBD1|TRBV30|TRBJ1-1|NA
CAWSTGGISEAFF
TGTGCCTGGAGTACAGGGGGAATCAGTGAAGCTTTCTTT
>TRBD1|TRBV18|TRBJ1-2|NA
CASSLALRTGRINGYTF
TGTGCCAGCTCTCTGGCTTTGAGGACAGGGAGGATCAATGGCTACACCTTC
>TRBD2|TRBV5-1|TRBJ2-7|NA
CASSPSGPPYEQYF
TGCGCCAGCAGCCCTAGCGGGCCACCCTACGAGCAGTACTTC
>TRBD2|TRBV7-2|TRBJ2-1|NA
CASSLGALAGLYNEQFF
TGTGCCAGCAGCTTAGGGGCATTAGCGGGTCTCTACAATGAGCAGTTCTTC
>NA|TRBV11-3|TRBJ2-3|NA
CASSSQNRTSTDTQYF
TGTGCCAGCAGCTCCCAAAACAGAACTAGCACAGATACGCAGTATTTT
>TRBD2|TRBV30|TRBJ2-3|NA
CAWRGLLRGNFGNTQYF
TGTGCCTGGAGAGGGCTTTTGCGGGGGAACTTCGGAAATACGCAGTATTTT
>NA|TRBV5-6|TRBJ2-1|NA
CASIRREQRLKLDKQFF
TGTGCCAGCATCAGACGGGAACAGCGACTAAAATTAGATAAGCAGTTCTTC
>NA|TRBV7-6|TRBJ1-3|NA
CASSLGGGGNTIYF
TGTGCCAGCAGCTTGGGCGGAGGTGGAAACACCATATATTTT
>NA|TRBV11-2|TRBJ1-1|NA
CASSRGANTEAFF
TGTGCCAGCAGCCGGGGGGCGAACACTGAAGCTTTCTTT
>TRBD2|TRBV5-4|TRBJ2-5|NA
CASSCPGGKKETQYF
TGTGCCAGCAGCTGTCCCGGGGGGAAGAAAGAGACCCAGTACTTC
>NA|TRBV4-3|TRBJ2-1|NA
CASSQARTRGGDEQFF
TGCGCCAGCAGCCAAGCTAGGACTAGGGGGGGGGATGAGCAGTTCTTC
>TRBD2|TRBV29-1|TRBJ2-2|NA
CSVVIRAGGKPNTGELFF
TGCAGCGTCGTGATCCGGGCGGGGGGAAAGCCGAACACCGGGGAGCTGTTTTTT
>TRBD2|TRBV15|TRBJ2-1|NA
CATSHEAGSKEGEQFF
TGTGCCACCAGCCACGAAGCGGGAAGTAAAGAAGGTGAGCAGTTCTTC
>NA|TRBV4-1|TRBJ2-5|NA
CASSQEEGETQYF
TGCGCCAGCAGCCAAGAAGAGGGAGAGACCCAGTACTTC
>NA|TRBV11-3|TRBJ2-5|once
CASSPGTPQGETQYF
TGTGCCAGCAGCCCCGGGACACCCCAGGGAGAGACCCAGTACTTC
>TRBD2|TRBV27|TRBJ2-7|NA
CASSFSGGDAYEQYF
TGTGCCAGCAGTTTTAGCGGGGGAGACGCCTACGAGCAGTACTTC
>NA|TRBV14|TRBJ2-2|NA
CASSQDPGGTTGELFF
TGTGCCAGCAGCCAAGATCCGGGCGGGACCACCGGGGAGCTGTTTTTT